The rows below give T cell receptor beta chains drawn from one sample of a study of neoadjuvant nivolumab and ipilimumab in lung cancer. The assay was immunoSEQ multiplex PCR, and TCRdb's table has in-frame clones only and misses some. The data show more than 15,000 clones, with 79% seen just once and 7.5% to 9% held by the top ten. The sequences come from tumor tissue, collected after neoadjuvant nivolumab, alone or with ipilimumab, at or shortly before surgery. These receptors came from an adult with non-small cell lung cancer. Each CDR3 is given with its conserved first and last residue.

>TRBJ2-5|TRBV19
CASSRGRVVQETQYF
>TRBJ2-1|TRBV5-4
CASSWDRDNEQFF
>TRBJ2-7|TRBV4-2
CASSQSRTGGDSYEQYF
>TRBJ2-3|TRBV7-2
CASSLGTRGGAIDTQYF
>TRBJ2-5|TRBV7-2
CASSPMRVKETQYF
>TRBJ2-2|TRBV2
CASKGVGFTGELFF
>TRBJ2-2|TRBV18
CASSPPEGTGELFF
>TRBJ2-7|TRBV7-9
CASSATDRGGYEQYF
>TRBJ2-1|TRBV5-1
CASSSHPGLGGLLNEQFF
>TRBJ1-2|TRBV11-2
CASSSNGWQGSYGYTF